The rows below give T cell receptor beta chains drawn from one sample of a study of control samples from healthy donors and cancer patients. The table came from immunoSEQ multiplex PCR; TCRdb's copy has only in-frame clones and leaves some out. The table has 150,000 to 190,000 clones, approximately 93% seen once; the top ten hold more than 2%. Material for sequencing was blood. The receptor set was obtained from a man aged 50-60 years in good health. Each CDR3 is given with its conserved first and last residue. The D gene is left open where the match is weak. Rows may omit the clone size; those that give it use once, few, many or a size class.

. | TRBJ2-1 | TRBD2 | 15 | TRBV7-9 | CASSSRTSGGYEQFF | TGTGCCAGCAGCTCCCGGACTAGCGGAGGCTATGAGCAGTTCTTC
. | TRBJ2-7 | . | 13 | TRBV7-9 | CASSLAGSYEQYF | TGTGCCAGCAGCTTGGCGGGCTCCTACGAGCAGTACTTC
. | TRBJ2-2 | . | 13 | TRBV7-2 | CASSLGPPGELFF | TGTGCCAGCAGCTTGGGACCCCCAGGGGAGCTGTTTTTT
. | TRBJ1-2 | . | 14 | TRBV24-1 | CATSGEGTHPDYTF | TGTGCCACCAGTGGTGAGGGGACCCACCCGGACTACACCTTC
. | TRBJ2-7 | TRBD1 | 14 | TRBV29-1 | CSASSGTVTYEQYF | TGCAGCGCCTCTTCCGGGACAGTTACCTACGAGCAGTACTTC
. | TRBJ2-3 | . | 15 | TRBV18 | CASSQLASVTDTQYF | TGTGCCAGCTCTCAGCTAGCGTCCGTCACAGATACGCAGTATTTT
. | TRBJ2-7 | TRBD1 | 13 | TRBV19 | CASTPTGTYEQYF | TGTGCCAGTACCCCGACAGGGACCTACGAGCAGTACTTC
. | TRBJ1-1 | . | 12 | TRBV18 | CASSPYRDEAFF | TGTGCCAGCTCACCCTACAGGGATGAAGCTTTCTTT
once | TRBJ2-3 | TRBD2 | 15 | TRBV5-4 | CASSVTSGSTDTQYF | TGTGCCAGCAGCGTGACTAGCGGCAGCACAGATACGCAGTATTTT
once | TRBJ2-7 | TRBD1 | 12 | TRBV29-1 | CSAGQGAYEQYF | TGCAGCGCCGGACAGGGGGCTTACGAGCAGTACTTC
. | TRBJ1-2 | TRBD1 | 15 | TRBV9 | CASSVRDSDNYGYTF | TGTGCCAGCAGCGTACGGGACAGTGATAACTATGGCTACACCTTC
. | TRBJ2-1 | . | 13 | TRBV7-2 | CASSLGFYNEQFF | TGTGCCAGCAGCCTAGGGTTTTACAATGAGCAGTTCTTC
. | TRBJ2-3 | . | 13 | TRBV6-5 | CASSGSRTDTQYF | TGTGCCAGCAGCGGAAGTCGGACAGATACGCAGTATTTT
once | TRBJ1-2 | TRBD1 | 15 | TRBV18 | CASSPTGAQDYGYTF | TGTGCCAGCTCACCTACAGGGGCTCAGGACTATGGCTACACCTTC
once | TRBJ1-2 | . | 15 | TRBV10-3 | CAISGKGRDYYGYTF | TGTGCCATCAGTGGAAAGGGACGGGATTACTATGGCTACACCTTC
. | TRBJ2-7 | . | 14 | TRBV5-6 | CASSLGSGVGEQYF | TGTGCCAGCAGCTTGGGGTCGGGAGTTGGCGAGCAGTACTTC
. | TRBJ1-5 | TRBD1 | 15 | TRBV25-1 | CASSGTGGSNQPQHF | TGTGCCAGCAGTGGTACAGGGGGGAGCAATCAGCCCCAGCATTTT
. | TRBJ2-1 | . | 13 | TRBV5-4 | CASSLQSGAGQFF | TGTGCCAGCAGCTTGCAATCGGGAGCTGGGCAGTTCTTC
once | TRBJ1-6 | TRBD1 | 14 | TRBV5-4 | CASSSGTVYSPLHF | TGTGCCAGCAGCTCTGGGACAGTGTATTCACCCCTCCACTTT
. | TRBJ2-7 | TRBD2 | 15 | TRBV7-2 | CASSDSGRPTYEQYF | TGTGCCAGCAGCGATAGCGGGAGGCCAACCTACGAGCAGTACTTC
. | TRBJ1-1 | . | 12 | TRBV2 | CASSHETTEAFF | TGTGCCAGCAGCCACGAAACCACTGAAGCTTTCTTT
. | TRBJ2-5 | . | 16 | TRBV6-1 | CASSEEARTGGETQYF | TGTGCCAGCAGTGAAGAGGCCCGGACGGGTGGGGAGACCCAGTACTTC
once | TRBJ1-2 | . | 15 | TRBV29-1 | CSVDGGALDPGGYTF | TGCAGCGTTGATGGGGGGGCTTTAGATCCGGGCGGCTACACCTTC
. | TRBJ2-7 | . | 14 | TRBV5-1 | CASSSETGSYEQYF | TGCGCCAGCAGCTCGGAGACAGGCTCCTACGAGCAGTACTTC
once | TRBJ1-1 | . | 13 | TRBV7-9 | CAYWSGLDTEAFF | TGTGCCTATTGGTCGGGGCTCGACACTGAAGCTTTCTTT
. | TRBJ1-1 | . | 15 | TRBV18 | CASSILGQMNTEAFF | TGTGCCAGCTCGATCCTCGGACAGATGAACACTGAAGCTTTCTTT
. | TRBJ2-2 | . | 14 | TRBV19 | CASPSPLSAGELFF | TGTGCCAGTCCCTCTCCGTTGTCAGCCGGGGAGCTGTTTTTT
. | TRBJ2-7 | . | 15 | TRBV4-1 | CASSQPGIGPYEQYF | TGCGCCAGCAGCCAACCTGGTATAGGACCCTACGAGCAGTACTTC
few | TRBJ2-1 | TRBD2 | 14 | TRBV5-1 | CASSSSGLANEQFF | TGCGCCAGCAGCTCTAGCGGTCTGGCCAATGAGCAGTTCTTC
. | TRBJ2-1 | . | 16 | TRBV19 | CASSLPAGSRHDEQFF | TGTGCCAGTAGCCTCCCCGCCGGGTCCCGGCACGATGAGCAGTTCTTC
few | TRBJ1-5 | . | 16 | TRBV19 | CASTMDGSPSRQPQHF | TGTGCCAGTACCATGGATGGGTCACCTTCTCGACAGCCCCAGCATTTT
. | TRBJ2-5 | . | 17 | TRBV4-1 | CASSQDLAQGGRETQYF | TGCGCCAGCAGCCAAGATTTAGCACAGGGAGGACGCGAGACCCAGTACTTC
. | TRBJ2-3 | . | 14 | TRBV14 | CASSPISSTDTQYF | TGTGCCAGCAGCCCCATTTCTAGCACAGATACGCAGTATTTT
once | TRBJ2-7 | TRBD2 | 14 | TRBV2 | CASIPGTRSYEQYF | TGTGCCAGCATTCCCGGGACTAGGTCCTACGAGCAGTACTTC
. | TRBJ1-5 | . | 13 | TRBV29-1 | CSVLESGDQPQHF | TGCAGCGTGCTGGAGAGCGGTGATCAGCCCCAGCATTTT
. | TRBJ2-7 | TRBD2 | 18 | TRBV29-1 | CSVQRRGTSGSSVYEQYF | TGCAGCGTCCAGCGTAGGGGGACTAGCGGGAGTTCGGTCTACGAGCAGTACTTC